A selection of T cell receptor beta chains follows, all from one sample in a study of regulatory T cells in long-lasting Graves disease. TCRdb recomputed calls from the multiplex PCR reads with MiXCR, one row per CDR3 protein. Found here are roughly 360,000 distinct CDR3 sequences, approximately 25% of them singletons; the top ten hold around 30%. Material: peripheral blood mononuclear cells (PBMCs), obtained when the disease was refractory, from a patient treated with antithyroid drugs. These receptors were obtained from a woman in her thirties or forties with Graves disease. Both conserved end residues are part of each CDR3. The D gene is left open where the match is weak. Size is stated for part of the rows, as once, few or many counts, or as a class when the clone is expanded.

j_gene: TRBJ1-6
abundance: many
v_gene: TRBV2
d_gene: .
CDR3nt: TGTGCCAGCGGGGCAGGGTCGGAGAATTCACCCCTCCACTTT
CDR3aa: CASGAGSENSPLHF

j_gene: TRBJ1-6
abundance: many
v_gene: TRBV10-3
d_gene: .
CDR3nt: TGTGCCATCAGTGAGACAGGTGAAAGATCACCCCTCCACTTT
CDR3aa: CAISETGERSPLHF

j_gene: TRBJ1-2
abundance: once
v_gene: TRBV15
d_gene: .
CDR3nt: TGTGCCACCAGCAGAGAAAGCGCGACAGAACTCCAAGGGAACTATGGCTACACCTTC
CDR3aa: CATSRESATELQGNYGYTF

j_gene: TRBJ1-5
abundance: few
v_gene: TRBV6-2/TRBV6-3
d_gene: TRBD1
CDR3nt: TGTGCCAGCAGTCTACGGCAGGGGGTTTTTAATCAGCCCCAGCATTTT
CDR3aa: CASSLRQGVFNQPQHF

j_gene: TRBJ2-7
abundance: .
v_gene: TRBV7-9
d_gene: .
CDR3nt: TGTGCCAGCAGTCAACCCGGGGTTAGTCCCTACGAGCAGTACTTC
CDR3aa: CASSQPGVSPYEQYF

j_gene: TRBJ2-7
abundance: many
v_gene: TRBV6-1
d_gene: .
CDR3nt: TGTGCCAGCAGTGAAGCAGGAGGGTGGAAAAGGTGGGAGCAGTACTTC
CDR3aa: CASSEAGGWKRWEQYF

j_gene: TRBJ2-2
abundance: many
v_gene: TRBV12-3/TRBV12-4
d_gene: .
CDR3nt: TGTGCCAGCACCGGTGGGGTTGGTGGCACCGGGGAGCTGTTTTTT
CDR3aa: CASTGGVGGTGELFF

j_gene: TRBJ1-2
abundance: few
v_gene: TRBV4-1
d_gene: .
CDR3nt: TGCGCCAGCAGCCAAGGACTGCGGGACTATGGCTACACCTTC
CDR3aa: CASSQGLRDYGYTF

j_gene: TRBJ2-2
abundance: few
v_gene: TRBV7-2
d_gene: .
CDR3nt: TGTGCCAGCAGCCAGGGTGCTAGCACCGGGGAGCTGTTTTTT
CDR3aa: CASSQGASTGELFF

j_gene: TRBJ1-1
abundance: many
v_gene: TRBV19
d_gene: .
CDR3nt: TGTGCCAGTAGCCGCTGGGGGGGCCACACTGAAGCTTTCTTT
CDR3aa: CASSRWGGHTEAFF

j_gene: TRBJ1-5
abundance: few
v_gene: TRBV5-4
d_gene: .
CDR3nt: TGTGCCAGCAGTCGGTTTGGCAATCAGCCCCAGCATTTT
CDR3aa: CASSRFGNQPQHF

j_gene: TRBJ1-5
abundance: few
v_gene: TRBV30
d_gene: .
CDR3nt: TGTGCCTGGAGTATAGGGGTTTCCAATCAGCCCCAGCATTTT
CDR3aa: CAWSIGVSNQPQHF

j_gene: TRBJ1-4
abundance: many
v_gene: TRBV2
d_gene: .
CDR3nt: TGTGCCAGCTCCCGAGGTGGGGGTCTAGATGAAAAACTGTTTTTT
CDR3aa: CASSRGGGLDEKLFF

j_gene: TRBJ1-1
abundance: many
v_gene: TRBV11-2
d_gene: TRBD1
CDR3nt: TGTGCCAGCAGCGTGACAGGGGGCGTTCGAGACACTGAAGCTTTCTTT
CDR3aa: CASSVTGGVRDTEAFF

j_gene: TRBJ2-5
abundance: few
v_gene: TRBV5-1
d_gene: .
CDR3nt: TGCGCCAGCAGCTTGGCGGCAGGACCCCTTCGGGAGACCCAGTACTTC
CDR3aa: CASSLAAGPLRETQYF

j_gene: TRBJ1-2
abundance: many
v_gene: TRBV29-1
d_gene: .
CDR3nt: TGCAGCGTTGGTGGAGGGGAGGACTATGGCTACACCTTC
CDR3aa: CSVGGGEDYGYTF

j_gene: TRBJ1-1
abundance: few
v_gene: TRBV11-2
d_gene: .
CDR3nt: TGTGCCAGCAGCTTACGGGGGCCCATGAACACTGAAGCTTTCTTT
CDR3aa: CASSLRGPMNTEAFF

j_gene: TRBJ1-5
abundance: many
v_gene: TRBV10-3
d_gene: .
CDR3nt: TGTGCCTCAGGGCCGGGACTCAATCAGCCCCAGCATTTT
CDR3aa: CASGPGLNQPQHF

j_gene: TRBJ2-2
abundance: many
v_gene: TRBV28
d_gene: TRBD1
CDR3nt: TGTGCCAGCGGGTACAGGGGCACCGGGGAGCTGTTTTTT
CDR3aa: CASGYRGTGELFF

j_gene: TRBJ2-2
abundance: .
v_gene: TRBV7-3
d_gene: .
CDR3nt: TGTGCCAGCAGCCCTAGCGGGACAGGTAGCACCGGGGAGCTGTTTTTT
CDR3aa: CASSPSGTGSTGELFF

j_gene: TRBJ2-3
abundance: .
v_gene: TRBV12-3/TRBV12-4
d_gene: .
CDR3nt: TGTGCCAGCAGTTTGGCGGAACTTAGCACAGATACGCAGTATTTT
CDR3aa: CASSLAELSTDTQYF

j_gene: TRBJ2-6
abundance: .
v_gene: TRBV28
d_gene: TRBD2
CDR3nt: TGTGCCAGCAGTGGGACTAGCCCCAGCTCTGGGGCCAACGTCCTGACTTTC
CDR3aa: CASSGTSPSSGANVLTF

j_gene: TRBJ2-1
abundance: .
v_gene: TRBV12-3/TRBV12-4
d_gene: .
CDR3nt: TGTGCCAGCAGCTACGCTGACAATGAGCAGTTCTTC
CDR3aa: CASSYADNEQFF